This TCR beta chain is drawn from a study of vaccination effects on CD4 cells after COVID-19 (dated by TCRdb to the early 2020s). Background on the whole study: Post-vaccine samples across the study were collected a median of 72 days after the second dose, with a range of 14 to 241. The study compared SARS-CoV-2 spike-specific CD4+ TCR repertoires before and after mRNA vaccination in COVID-19 convalescent patients and infection-naive vaccine recipients. The full study included around ten COVID-19 convalescent patients and several SARS-CoV-2-naive healthy vaccine recipients. Cultures from other donors in the study were sequenced with the Oncomine TCR Beta short-read assay on an Illumina iSeq 100. Study-level results and caveats: Clones induced by infection and clones induced by vaccination both contracted markedly at late timepoints after vaccination, which fits with T cell responses waning over time. Limitations of the study were the small number of convalescent patients and the absence of early post-infection timepoints. Among healthy vaccine recipients, nearly all vaccine-induced clones were SARS-CoV-2 mono-reactive, and just 1 of 255 was cross-reactive with common cold coronaviruses.

Regarding this clone: There is no known antigen for this receptor. No much larger clonotype is one base removed from it; base qualities were not supplied.

Receptors were amplified or captured by the immunoSEQ multiplex PCR assay. DNA from the CD4+ T cells that had been cultured and isolated underwent TCR beta CDR3 sequencing. As for the original processing: Non-productive TCR sequences were discarded, and reads were trimmed to the CDR3 region, with only CDR3s of 7 or more amino acids retained. The MANAFEST web app was used to identify antigen-specific clonotypes by comparing expansion in peptide wells with expansion in reference cultures. To count as positive, a clone had to show expansion at FDR<0.05 compared with the reference and with all other wells, an odds ratio above 5, and a frequency above 0.1% in two replicate wells. Cross-reactive clonotypes were defined as significantly expanded in SARS-CoV-2 spike wells and in at least one common cold coronavirus spike condition. CDR3 similarity was assessed by Levenshtein distance using the stringdist R package, and unrooted trees were constructed with ape in R 3.6.1. The table was pulled from immuneACCESS by TCRdb, which kept in-frame rearrangements only. Such tables lose some clones; where checked, under half of the loss comes from unresolved V genes, and the rest has no known cause. V and J calls plus clone size are reproduced from that table; the DNA served to infer D and trimming. The sample table holds about 50,000 clones, of which over 60% were seen once. About 14% of the sample rests with the top ten.

The ViraFEST assay stimulated PBMC with viral peptide pools and then used TCR sequencing to identify antigen-specific CD4+ T cell clonotypes by expansion. After 10 to 11 days of culture, CD4+ T cells were isolated with the EasySep CD4+ T cell isolation kit. Each participant received two doses of an mRNA SARS-CoV-2 vaccine, either BNT162b2 or mRNA-1273. None of the healthy vaccine recipients had a prior SARS-CoV-2 infection, which was confirmed by nucleocapsid antibody tests that came back negative both before and after vaccination. Each well held roughly 2.2 million PBMC cultured in IMDM containing approximately 5.3% human AB serum, approximately 10 IU/ml IL-2 and gentamicin, along with around 9.1 ug/ml peptides. Half of the culture medium was replaced with fresh IL-2-containing medium on days 3 and 7. Unless noted otherwise, every peptide stimulation condition was cultured in triplicate wells. PBMC were separated from whole blood using Ficoll-Paque Plus gradient centrifugation and were then either cryopreserved at -140C or used fresh. Overlapping peptide pools spanned the spike proteins of SARS-CoV-2 and the common cold coronaviruses HCoV-NL63, HCoV-OC43 and HCoV-229E. Genomic DNA was extracted from cultured CD4+ T cells with the QIAamp micro DNA kit.

Based on the germline V gene, the CDR1 and CDR2 sequences are KGHSY and FQNENV. The germline ends are 9 bases apart after V is trimmed by 1 base and J by 3 bases. From the cysteine through the phenylalanine, the CDR3 covers 14 amino acids. Solely the CDR3 DNA is kept, with 42 bases framed from the first base. The starting material was CD4+ T cells from PBMCs cultured with HCoV-OC43 spike peptides, obtained after COVID-19 vaccination. Interpreted using the paper, the cell subset or site label stands for: HCoV-OC43 spike overlapping peptide pool stimulation. The origin of this receptor is a human donor who received a COVID-19 vaccine. The rearrangement joined TRBV16 to TRBJ1-1; the best D guess is TRBD1, with 5 bases matching. The CDR3 amino acid sequence is: CASSQLGGDTEAFF. The DNA reads TGTGCCAGCAGCCAATTGGGAGGGGACACTGAAGCTTTCTTT.